These 23 T cell receptor beta chains originate from one sample sequenced in a study of blood T cell repertoires in COVID-19. TCRdb's copy holds only in-frame clones and misses some; the assay was immunoSEQ multiplex PCR. The table shows 55,000 to 85,000 clones, with 88% occurring only once. Sequencing input: peripheral blood. Receptors originate from a human donor in a cohort sampled during active COVID-19.

This sequence joins TRBV11-2 and TRBJ2-5, with 9 bases matching TRBD1. Germline CDR1 and CDR2: SGHAT and FQNNGV. J was trimmed by 5 bases and V by 6 bases; bases with no gene match: 4. The CDR3 length is 13 residues. In DNA form, the CDR3 reads TGTGCCAGCAGGTGGACAGGGGAGGAGACCCAGTACTTC. Encoded protein: CASRWTGEETQYF.

The CDR3 bases are TGTGCCAGCAGTTCCAGGGTCAATTCACCCCTCCACTTT. Translation: CASSSRVNSPLHF. This chain connects TRBV6-5 to TRBJ1-6; D may be TRBD1 (5 bases). The CDR3 is made up of 13 amino acids. Trimming cost V 4 bases and J 7 bases, with 8 bases left between them. CDR1 is MNHEY, CDR2 SVGAGI, per germline.

The chain is built from TRBV5-6 and TRBJ2-3, with D tentatively TRBD1 (5 bases). CDR3 length: 14 residues. V was trimmed by 4 bases and J by 4 bases, leaving 13 bases between them. CDR1 SGHDT and CDR2 YYEEEE come from the germline V gene. In DNA, the CDR3 is TGTGCCAGCAGCAGGACATCAGGACCAGATACGCAGTATTTT. Translation gives CASSRTSGPDTQYF.

This clone was seen a handful of times. This chain connects TRBV19 to TRBJ2-7; 7 nucleotides align to TRBD2. The J segment lost 5 bases and the V segment lost 6 bases, leaving 16 bases of the junction unmatched. Germline CDR1 and CDR2: LNHDA and SQIVND (reference sequence). This CDR3 region has 16 residues. This CDR3 reads CASSNQTSWQGHEQYF. CDR3 nucleotide sequence: TGTGCCAGTAGCAACCAGACTAGCTGGCAAGGCCACGAGCAGTACTTC.

J is TRBJ2-2 and V is TRBV6-5; weak D call: TRBD1 (6 bases). This CDR3 is built from 15 residues. Trimming removed 6 bases at V and 3 bases at J, with 14 bases between. Germline V gene lookup returns CDR1 MNHEY and CDR2 SVGAGI. Here the CDR3 reads CASRTMGAHTGELFF. In DNA form, the CDR3 reads TGTGCCAGCAGGACAATGGGGGCGCACACCGGGGAGCTGTTTTTT.

This clone was counted once. The chain carries TRBV5-1 and TRBJ1-4; TRBD1 matches at 7 bases. There are 16 residues in the CDR3. The V and J ends lost 2 bases and 2 bases, in that order; junction bases with no gene match: 6. From germline, CDR1 is SGHRS and CDR2 YFSETQ. The CDR3 DNA reads as TGCGCCAGCAGCTTCACAGGGGATTTTACTAATGAAAAACTGTTTTTT. Its translation: CASSFTGDFTNEKLFF.

This clone was seen a single time. The chain links TRBV19 to TRBJ2-1, with D tentatively TRBD1 (6 bases). This CDR3 comprises 15 residues. Trimming took 2 bases from V and 4 from J, leaving 12 bases between them. Germline CDR1 LNHDA, CDR2 SQIVND (reference sequence). The CDR3 protein is CASSIMGAAYNEQFF. The CDR3 nucleotides read TGTGCCAGTAGTATAATGGGGGCGGCGTACAATGAGCAGTTCTTC.

This clone was observed a single time. The chain couples TRBV3-1 (or the pseudogene TRBV3-2) to TRBJ1-1, with D uncertain. Germline V CDR1 and CDR2: LGHDT, YNNKEL (reference sequence). The CDR3 is made up of 15 amino acids. With 1 base removed from V and 1 base from J, the gap between germline ends came to 10 bases. CDR3: CASSQATGGNTEAFF. CDR3 DNA sequence: TGTGCCAGCAGCCAAGCTACTGGTGGGAACACTGAAGCTTTCTTT.

This clone was detected once. J is TRBJ2-2 and V is TRBV15; 12 bases are shared with TRBD2. The CDR3 covers 16 residues. Per the germline V gene, CDR1 is LNHNV and CDR2 is YYDKDF (reference sequence). The junction had 1 base not matched to a gene; V was cut back by 3 bases and J by 2 bases. This CDR3 is CATSSGLAGNTGELFF. CDR3 nucleotides: TGTGCCACCAGCAGTGGACTAGCGGGAAACACCGGGGAGCTGTTTTTT.

With regard to this clone: Compared with germline, one end of the junction differs, possibly owing to a read error. The chain carries TRBV11-2 and TRBJ2-1; 8 bases align to TRBD2. Germline values: CDR1 SGHAT, CDR2 FQNNGV. The CDR3 has 15 amino acids. The DNA for the CDR3 is TGTGCCAACAGCTTAGCGGGGAGTTCGTACAATGAGCAGTTCTTC. It yields the protein CANSLAGSSYNEQFF.

This clone has a count of ten or more. The same CDR3 also results from other DNA sequences found in this sample. The J gene is TRBJ1-1, the V gene TRBV5-1; no clear D gene. CDR3 length: 13 amino acids. V dropped 0 bases and J dropped 1 base, with 4 bases sitting between them. Germline lookup yields CDR1 SGHRS and CDR2 YFSETQ. DNA for the CDR3: TGCGCCAGCAGCTTGGCAGGGAACACTGAAGCTTTCTTT. The encoded protein is CASSLAGNTEAFF.

CDR3 DNA: TGTGCCAGCAGCCCTGACAGGGTATCCCACAATGAGCAGTTCTTC. It specifies CASSPDRVSHNEQFF. J is TRBJ2-1 and V is TRBV11-2; 7 bases match TRBD1. Germline CDR1 and CDR2: SGHAT and FQNNGV. Unmatched junction bases numbered 9, after V lost 5 bases and J lost 5 bases. This CDR3 spans 15 amino acids.

CDR3 amino acids: CASSPLRDNLLKQFF. CDR3 nucleotides: TGTGCCAGTAGTCCACTCCGGGACAACTTGTTGAAGCAGTTCTTC. V is TRBV19 and J is TRBJ2-1; possibly TRBD1 for D (6 bases). Trimming took off 5 bases at V and 11 bases at J, with 22 bases between the two ends. The CDR3 length is 15 residues. CDR1 is LNHDA, CDR2 SQIVND, per germline (reference sequence).

V gene TRBV6-6 combines with J gene TRBJ2-3; 11 bases agree with TRBD2. The CDR3 extends over 16 amino acids. Trimming took 5 bases from V and 0 from J; bases not matched to a gene: 4. Germline CDR1 is MNHNY and CDR2 is SVGAGI (reference sequence). The CDR3 sequence is CASSTRTSGSTDTQYF. The CDR3 coding sequence is TGTGCCAGCAGTACTAGGACTAGCGGGAGCACAGATACGCAGTATTTT.

The rearrangement uses TRBV19 and TRBJ1-2; D remains ambiguous. The V end was cut by 3 bases, the J end by 6 bases, with 11 bases between. CDR3 length: 13 residues. Germline CDR1 is LNHDA and CDR2 is SQIVND (reference sequence). The DNA of the CDR3 is TGTGCCAGTAGTATCGGTGTGGCGGATGGCTACACCTTC. Its protein product is CASSIGVADGYTF.

This chain joins TRBV7-3 and TRBJ2-2, with 8 bases fitting TRBD2. The CDR3 totals 17 residues. The J segment lost 3 bases and the V segment lost 5 bases, leaving 11 bases of the junction unmatched. Germline V gene lookup returns CDR1 SGHTA and CDR2 FQGTGA. CDR3 in DNA: TGTGCCAGCAGCCCCGCGGGGGCGGGGGGATACACCGGGGAGCTGTTTTTT. Encoded protein: CASSPAGAGGYTGELFF.

This clone was detected only once. This chain links TRBV7-8 with TRBJ1-1, with TRBD1 matching 7 bases. The CDR3 spans 14 residues. The germline V gene encodes CDR1 SGHVS and CDR2 FQNEAQ. The trim removed 4 bases at V and 5 bases at J, leaving 7 bases unmatched. The DNA for the CDR3 is TGTGCCAGCAGCTCAAAGGAGGGGGCGACTGAAGCTTTCTTT. This gives the protein CASSSKEGATEAFF.

The chain uses TRBV7-9 and TRBJ2-1; weak D call: TRBD2 (6 bases). Trimming took off 2 bases at V and 4 bases at J, with 12 bases between the two ends. The CDR3 covers 15 residues. Germline V gene lookup returns CDR1 SEHNR and CDR2 FQNEAQ (reference sequence). The CDR3 region has the DNA TGTGCCAGCAGCTTACGGCAGGGAGGTTACAATGAGCAGTTCTTC. Its translation is CASSLRQGGYNEQFF.

The V and J genes are TRBV28 and TRBJ1-2; D uncertain. The CDR3 has 12 residues. The V and J ends lost 9 bases and 4 bases respectively, with 12 bases between them. Germline V lookup: CDR1 MDHEN, CDR2 SYDVKM. The CDR3 is CASSRPPYGYTF. In nucleotides, the CDR3 is TGTGCCAGTTCCCGTCCCCCCTATGGCTACACCTTC.

The chain recombines TRBV28 with TRBJ2-5, with 13 bases fitting TRBD2. V shed 6 bases and J 1 base; nucleotides not matched to a gene: 5. Looked up from germline, CDR1 is MDHEN and CDR2 is SYDVKM. The CDR3 contains 16 residues. The CDR3 is CASSLTSGGVQETQYF. CDR3 sequence (DNA): TGTGCCAGCAGCCTAACTAGCGGGGGGGTCCAAGAGACCCAGTACTTC.

The V and J genes are TRBV6-2 or TRBV6-3 and TRBJ1-6; tentative D call: TRBD1 (5 bases). The germline CDR1 and CDR2 sequences are MNHEY and SVGEGT. The CDR3 sequence is 17 residues long. V was pared by 2 bases and J by 0 bases, with 11 bases between. The chain's CDR3 is CASSYTGAGSYNSPLHF. CDR3 bases: TGTGCCAGCAGTTACACTGGGGCCGGCTCCTATAATTCACCCCTCCACTTT.

This clone has just one count. The chain couples TRBV4-3 to TRBJ2-5; D might be TRBD2 (5 bases). The CDR3 extends over 11 amino acids. Germline V gene sequence: CDR1 LGHNA, CDR2 YSLEER. Trimming pared 3 bases from V and 7 bases from J, leaving 6 bases between. CDR3 loop: CASSHEGTQYF. For the CDR3, the DNA is TGCGCCAGCAGCCACGAGGGGACCCAGTACTTC.

The chain couples TRBV5-4 to TRBJ2-2, with D unclear. The CDR3 length is 16 residues. Between the trimmed V and J ends, which lost 0 bases and 5 bases, there was a span of 14 bases. Germline V gene data show CDR1 as SGHNT and CDR2 as YYREEE (reference sequence). The CDR3 sequence: CASSLGVNTGTGELFF. CDR3 DNA sequence: TGTGCCAGCAGCTTGGGTGTGAATACGGGTACCGGGGAGCTGTTTTTT. The whole variable domain, filled in from reference TRBV5-4 and TRBJ2-2, reads ETGVTQSPTHLIKTRGQQVTLRCSSQSGHNTVSWYQQALGQGPQFIFQYYREEENGRGNFPPRFSGLQFPNYSSELNVNALELDDSALYLCASSLGVNTGTGELFFGEGSRLTVL.